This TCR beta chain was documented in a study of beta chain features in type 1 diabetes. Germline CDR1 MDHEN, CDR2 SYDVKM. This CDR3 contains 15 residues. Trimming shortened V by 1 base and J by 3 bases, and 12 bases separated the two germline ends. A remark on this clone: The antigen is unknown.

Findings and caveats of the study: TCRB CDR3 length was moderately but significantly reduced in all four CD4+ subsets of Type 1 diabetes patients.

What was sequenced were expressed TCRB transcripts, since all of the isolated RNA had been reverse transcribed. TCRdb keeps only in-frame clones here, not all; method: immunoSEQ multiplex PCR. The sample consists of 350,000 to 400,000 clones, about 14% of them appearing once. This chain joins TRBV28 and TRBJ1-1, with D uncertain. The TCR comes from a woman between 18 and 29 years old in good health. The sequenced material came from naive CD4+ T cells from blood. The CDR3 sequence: CASSLYGSGDTEAFF. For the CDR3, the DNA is TGTGCCAGCAGTTTATATGGTTCGGGTGACACTGAAGCTTTCTTT.